The 31 T cell receptor beta chains reported below all come from one sample, sequenced in a study of identical twins. TCRdb independently ran MiXCR on the 5' RACE reads; one entry per CDR3 protein. Of hundreds of thousands of distinct CDR3 sequences in the sample, about 9.4% were seen once. In addition, the sample was reused for a study of yellow fever vaccine responses in identical twins.

The specimen sequenced was PBMCs. The source of these receptors is a woman between 18 and 29 years old in good health.

J is TRBJ2-3 and V is TRBV18; D is ambiguous. Germline V gene sequence: CDR1 KGHSH, CDR2 LQKENI. There are 17 residues in the CDR3. V was cut by 1 base and J by 2 bases, with 16 bases left in between. CDR3: CASSPRLGIGNTDTQYF. The CDR3 nucleotides are TGTGCCAGCTCACCACGGTTAGGGATTGGTAACACAGATACGCAGTATTTT.

This clonotype has more than one count but fewer than ten. V and J are TRBV28 and TRBJ2-3; D gene unclear. This CDR3 has 14 residues. Per germline, CDR1 MDHEN and CDR2 SYDVKM. V lost 11 bases and J 2 bases, leaving 17 bases between the germline ends. The CDR3 sequence is CAFSPRQVTDTQYF. The DNA for the CDR3 is TGTGCCTTCTCCCCTCGGCAGGTCACAGATACGCAGTATTTT.

In its sample, this clonotype was seen a few times. The V gene is TRBV5-1, the J gene TRBJ2-5; D may be TRBD1 (7 bases). CDR3 size: 14 residues. CDR1 is SGHRS and CDR2 is YFSETQ in the germline V gene. The V gene lost 4 bases and the J gene lost 2 bases, with 12 bases spanning the gap. CDR3 loop: CASSAGQNQETQYF. The CDR3 DNA follows: TGCGCCAGCAGCGCGGGACAGAATCAAGAGACCCAGTACTTC.

This chain uses TRBV7-2 with TRBJ2-7; 7 nucleotides align to TRBD2. The CDR3 consists of 14 residues. V was clipped by 5 bases and J by 5 bases; unmatched bases: 9. Germline assignment: CDR1 SGHTA and CDR2 FQGNSA. The CDR3 DNA is TGTGCCAGCAGCCCCCTCGGAGGGAGGGACGAGCAGTACTTC. Translated, it gives CASSPLGGRDEQYF.

This clonotype was recorded many times. V gene TRBV7-9 combines with J gene TRBJ2-1, with D perhaps TRBD1 (6 bases). The germline V gene has CDR1 SEHNR and CDR2 FQNEAQ (reference sequence). The CDR3 consists of 16 residues. Trimming pared 4 bases from V and 3 bases from J, leaving 16 bases between. The CDR3 loop reads CASSSPRAGDYNEQFF. In DNA form, the CDR3 reads TGTGCCAGCAGCTCCCCCCGGGCAGGGGACTACAATGAGCAGTTCTTC.

The chain carries TRBV7-9 and TRBJ2-2; D is possibly TRBD2 (5 bases). The CDR3 is made up of 14 amino acids. The germline CDR1 and CDR2 sequences are SEHNR and FQNEAQ (reference sequence). Trimming removed 4 bases at V and 6 bases at J, with 12 bases between. The CDR3 DNA is TGTGCCAGCAGCTCACTAGTATTGGCCGGGGAGCTGTTTTTT. Translated, it gives CASSSLVLAGELFF.

In its sample, this clonotype was seen a few times. This chain joins TRBV14 and TRBJ2-5; D may be TRBD1 (5 bases). V shed 0 bases and J shed 4 bases, with 15 bases lying between them. The CDR3 is 16 residues long. CDR1 is SGHDN and CDR2 is FVKESK in the germline V gene. In DNA form, the CDR3 reads TGTGCCAGCAGCCAAGACCCCAGGGTAGCCGCAGAGACCCAGTACTTC. Translating it yields CASSQDPRVAAETQYF.

This clonotype was observed many times. The gene calls are TRBV13 and TRBJ2-3; the D is unclear. The CDR3 is 12 residues long. The germline V gene encodes CDR1 PRHDT and CDR2 FYEKMQ (reference sequence). The ends were cut back, 5 bases at V and 1 base at J, with 4 bases in the middle. The CDR3 DNA is TGTGCCAGCAGCATACGCACAGATACGCAGTATTTT. This codes for CASSIRTDTQYF. The variable domain in full, completed from reference TRBV13 and TRBJ2-3, reads AAGVIQSPRHLIKEKRETATLKCYPIPRHDTVYWYQQGPGQDPQFLISFYEKMQSDKGSIPDRFSAQQFSDYHSELNMSSLELGDSALYFCASSIRTDTQYFGPGTRLTVL.

The chain joins TRBV15 to TRBJ2-1; 14 nucleotides agree with TRBD2. After removal of 0 bases from V and 14 bases from J, the junction contained 12 bases not matched to a gene. The CDR3 is 17 amino acids. Germline V gives CDR1 LNHNV, CDR2 YYDKDF (reference sequence). In DNA, the CDR3 is TGTGCCACCAGCAGAGATCAGTTCGGACTAGCGGGAGGCTATAAGTTCTTC. Residues: CATSRDQFGLAGGYKFF.

This clonotype was seen ten or more times. The CDR3 nucleotides are TGTGCCATCAGTAATACAGCCCAGGTTCCCGAGCAGTACTTC. Translated, it gives CAISNTAQVPEQYF. V is TRBV10-3 and J is TRBJ2-7, with D hard to call. Germline V gives CDR1 ENHRY, CDR2 SYGVKD. V gave up 5 bases and J gave up 6 bases, with 17 bases separating them. The CDR3 is 14 amino acids.

This clonotype showed up many times. The V gene is TRBV7-9, the J gene TRBJ2-2; D perhaps matches TRBD1 (5 bases). Trimming cost V 2 bases and J 4 bases, with 8 bases left between them. The CDR3 spans 14 residues. The germline CDR1 and CDR2 sequences are SEHNR and FQNEAQ (reference sequence). The CDR3 nucleotides read TGTGCCAGCAGCTTACAACAGGTCACCGGGGAGCTGTTTTTT. This sequence encodes CASSLQQVTGELFF.

This clonotype turned up a few times. V is TRBV5-1 and J is TRBJ2-3; 14 bases are shared with TRBD2. From germline, CDR1 is SGHRS and CDR2 YFSETQ. J gave up 6 bases and V 0 bases, and 3 bases lay outside the gene matches. The CDR3 has 16 amino acids. The CDR3 region has the DNA TGCGCCAGCAGCTTGGAGACTAGCGGGGGGGCCGATACGCAGTATTTT. This codes for CASSLETSGGADTQYF.

This clonotype was detected a few times. The V call is TRBV28, the J call TRBJ2-3; 7 bases match TRBD1. V gave up 2 bases and J gave up 7 bases; unmatched junction bases: 6. CDR3 length: 14 amino acids. Germline V gene lookup returns CDR1 MDHEN and CDR2 SYDVKM. This CDR3 is CASSLDRVVNTQYF. The CDR3 DNA sequence: TGTGCCAGCAGTTTAGACAGGGTTGTAAATACGCAGTATTTT.

There are many counts of this clonotype. The V and J genes are TRBV11-2 and TRBJ2-3, with TRBD1 matching 10 bases. This CDR3 is built from 16 residues. Germline lookup yields CDR1 SGHAT and CDR2 FQNNGV. The ends lost 5 bases at V and 3 bases at J; junction bases unmatched: 8. The CDR3 sequence: CASSPQGGQGTDTQYF. The CDR3 DNA follows: TGTGCCAGCAGCCCACAAGGGGGACAGGGGACAGATACGCAGTATTTT.

This clonotype has just a few counts. This rearrangement joins TRBV11-3 to TRBJ2-1, with TRBD2 identical over 13 bases. Germline V gives CDR1 SGHNT, CDR2 YENEEA. V gave up 5 bases and J gave up 7 bases; unmatched junction bases: 2. The CDR3 totals 14 residues. The CDR3 DNA reads TGTGCCAGCAGCACTAGCGGGGGGGGAAATGAGCAGTTCTTC. Protein sequence: CASSTSGGGNEQFF.

This clonotype was recorded a few times. The gene calls are TRBV11-2 and TRBJ2-2; TRBD1 might be the D (6 bases). Germline V CDR1 and CDR2: SGHAT, FQNNGV. The CDR3 sequence is 18 residues long. V was pared by 5 bases and J by 15 bases, with 34 bases between. For the CDR3, the DNA is TGTGCCAGCAGCCCCACCACAGGTTCCGGTCCGACAGGCTATCTGTTGTTTTTT. Amino acid sequence: CASSPTTGSGPTGYLLFF.

This clonotype occurred a few times. The V and J genes are TRBV20-1 and TRBJ2-1, with D possibly TRBD2 on 6 matching bases. Per germline, CDR1 DFQATT and CDR2 SNEGSKA (reference sequence). V gave up 2 bases and J gave up 8 bases, with 16 bases separating them. The CDR3 is 14 amino acids. CDR3 bases: TGCAGTGCTAGATCCCTGGCGGGACTCGATGAGCAGTTCTTC. Its protein product is CSARSLAGLDEQFF.

This clonotype was seen many times. The chain is built from TRBV7-2 and TRBJ2-2, with D perhaps matching TRBD2 (6 bases). The germline CDR1 and CDR2 sequences are SGHTA and FQGNSA. V was cut by 2 bases and J by 0 bases, with 10 bases left in between. This CDR3 is built from 16 residues. DNA of the CDR3: TGTGCCAGCAGCTTAAGAGCGGGCACGAACACCGGGGAGCTGTTTTTT. It translates to CASSLRAGTNTGELFF.

At least ten counts were recorded for this clonotype. The chain has TRBV4-2 and TRBJ1-6; 7 bases map to TRBD1. The V gene's germline CDR1 is LGHNA and CDR2 YNFKEQ. The CDR3 consists of 17 residues. J lost 5 bases, V lost 0 bases, and 7 bases had no gene match. The CDR3 protein is CASSQDLRGTDNSPLHF. Here the CDR3 DNA reads TGTGCCAGCAGCCAAGATTTACGAGGGACAGATAATTCACCCCTCCACTTT.

Comments on this clonotype: One junction end does not reproduce the germline sequence, and a read error may be involved. The chain carries TRBV27 and TRBJ2-1; D is undetermined. This CDR3 spans 15 amino acids. The germline gives CDR1 MNHEY, CDR2 SMNVEV (reference sequence). CDR3 nucleotides: TGTGCCGGCAGTCTCCTAGACGCCTCGAACAATGAGCAGTTCTTC. Protein: CAGSLLDASNNEQFF.

This clonotype was seen ten or more times. The chain combines TRBV5-1 with TRBJ2-5, with 7 bases identical to TRBD1. The J segment lost 4 bases and the V segment lost 0 bases, leaving 12 bases of the junction unmatched. Germline V gene lookup returns CDR1 SGHRS and CDR2 YFSETQ. The CDR3 spans 17 residues. DNA for the CDR3: TGCGCCAGCAGCTTGGCTTGGGGGACAGACGTTCGAGAGACCCAGTACTTC. It codes for CASSLAWGTDVRETQYF.

This clonotype turned up a few times. V gene TRBV4-2 combines with J gene TRBJ2-2; TRBD1 matches 9 bases. Germline assignment: CDR1 LGHNA and CDR2 YNFKEQ. The CDR3 has 17 residues. V shed 0 bases and J 4 bases; nucleotides not matched to a gene: 6. The DNA of the CDR3 is TGTGCCAGCAGCCAAGATCCCTGGGACAGGGTCACCGGGGAGCTGTTTTTT. Translation: CASSQDPWDRVTGELFF.

This clonotype was recorded at least ten times. The J gene is TRBJ2-7, the V gene TRBV7-2; 8 nucleotides match TRBD2. V lost 2 bases to trimming and J lost 4 bases; unmatched junction nucleotides: 7. CDR3 length: 15 residues. The germline gives CDR1 SGHTA, CDR2 FQGNSA. CDR3 bases: TGTGCCAGCAGCTTACAGGACGGGAGGGCTTACGAGCAGTACTTC. It encodes CASSLQDGRAYEQYF.

This chain connects TRBV9 to TRBJ2-1, with D possibly being TRBD1 (5 bases). This CDR3 comprises 12 residues. CDR1 is SGDLS and CDR2 is YYNGEE in the germline V gene. V lost 3 bases to trimming and J lost 10 bases, with 11 bases between them. In DNA form, the CDR3 reads TGTGCCAGCAGCGGAGCCTGGGGCGAGCAGTTCTTC. It yields the protein CASSGAWGEQFF.

This clonotype turned up a few times. CDR3: CASSRRDRRTEKLFF. In DNA, the CDR3 is TGTGCCAGCAGCCGCCGGGACAGGCGGACCGAAAAACTGTTTTTT. The rearrangement joins TRBV5-6 to TRBJ1-4, with 8 bases matching TRBD1. The ends lost 4 bases at V and 8 bases at J; junction bases unmatched: 10. The CDR3 sequence is 15 residues long. Germline values: CDR1 SGHDT, CDR2 YYEEEE.

This clonotype was seen at least ten times. The chain recombines TRBV18 with TRBJ2-7, with D unclear. Trimming stripped 4 bases from V and 0 bases from J, with 16 bases between. The V gene's germline CDR1 is KGHSH and CDR2 LQKENI. This CDR3 contains 16 residues. The CDR3 here is CASSLNSGLSSYEQYF. CDR3 DNA: TGTGCCAGCTCACTCAACAGTGGGCTTAGCTCCTACGAGCAGTACTTC.

CDR3 DNA sequence: TGTGCCACCAGTGATCCAGGACGGAAACAAGAGACCCAGTACTTC. Amino acids: CATSDPGRKQETQYF. The genes are TRBV24-1 and TRBJ2-5; D remains ambiguous. CDR1 and CDR2 from the germline V gene are KGHDR and SFDVKD. The CDR3 contains 15 residues. The V end was cut by 3 bases, the J end by 2 bases, with 12 bases between.

This chain links TRBV5-1 with TRBJ2-7; 8 nucleotides align to TRBD1. V lost 4 bases to trimming and J lost 4 bases; unmatched junction nucleotides: 7. Germline V CDR1 and CDR2: SGHRS, YFSETQ. The CDR3 runs 14 residues. CDR3 sequence (DNA): TGCGCCAGCAGCCCGGGACAGGTGCAATACGAGCAGTACTTC. This codes for CASSPGQVQYEQYF.

This clonotype has a count of ten or more. The J gene is TRBJ1-5, the V gene TRBV6-2 or TRBV6-3; 8 bases are shared with TRBD1. The CDR3 extends over 15 amino acids. After removal of 5 bases from V and 3 bases from J, the junction contained 6 bases not matched to a gene. The V gene's germline CDR1 is MNHEY and CDR2 SVGEGT. This CDR3 reads CASSITGGDNQPQHF. The CDR3 DNA sequence: TGTGCCAGCAGTATAACAGGGGGGGACAATCAGCCCCAGCATTTT.

This clonotype was counted only a few times. The chain is built from TRBV6-2 or TRBV6-3 and TRBJ2-1; 12 bases are shared with TRBD2. The CDR3 extends over 14 amino acids. CDR1 MNHEY and CDR2 SVGEGT come from the germline V gene. V was clipped by 5 bases and J by 7 bases; unmatched bases: 3. The CDR3 is CASSTSGRMNEQFF. CDR3 in DNA: TGTGCCAGCAGTACTAGCGGGAGGATGAATGAGCAGTTCTTC.

The table lists this clonotype with many counts. This chain uses TRBV6-5 with TRBJ2-7; 7 bases are shared with TRBD1. Trimming took 5 bases from V and 0 from J; bases not matched to a gene: 4. This CDR3 contains 14 residues. Germline loops: CDR1 MNHEY, CDR2 SVGAGI. CDR3 DNA: TGTGCCAGCAGTAACAGGGGATTCTCCTACGAGCAGTACTTC. This translates into CASSNRGFSYEQYF.